The 29 T cell receptor beta chains below all came from one sample that was sequenced in a study of blood T cells in healthy people across ages. Sample-barcoded 5' priming and a J-beta primer mix drove a second PCR of about 7 to 12 cycles. TCRdb fed the 5' RACE reads into MiXCR, producing one record per CDR3 protein. The repertoire has around 690,000 distinct CDR3 sequences, roughly three fifths of them found once; the top ten carry around 37%. Input material: blood. These receptors were collected from a man aged 55 to 70 in good health.

This rearrangement joins TRBV9 to TRBJ2-5, with TRBD1 identical over 7 bases. The CDR3 has 15 amino acids. CDR1 is SGDLS and CDR2 is YYNGEE in the germline V gene. With 4 bases clipped from V and 4 bases from J, the junction kept 10 bases outside the gene matches. CDR3 residues: CASSPSTGLRETQYF. The CDR3 region has the DNA TGTGCCAGCAGCCCGTCGACAGGGCTTCGAGAGACCCAGTACTTC.

The chain joins TRBV29-1 to TRBJ2-1; D remains ambiguous. The DNA matches TRBJ2-7 better at its end, which makes the J call doubtful. This CDR3 is built from 15 residues. CDR1 and CDR2 (germline): SQVTM, ANQGSEA. This CDR3 is CSVSWQTLQYNEQYF. The CDR3 DNA sequence: TGCAGCGTCTCCTGGCAGACCCTCCAGTACAATGAGCAGTACTTC.

This clonotype was seen a handful of times. Written as DNA, the CDR3 is TGTGCCAGCAGCCAAGGCAGGGTCTTCAACACCGGGGAGCTGTTTTTT. Residues: CASSQGRVFNTGELFF. The V and J genes are TRBV3-1 and TRBJ2-2; D might be TRBD1 (5 bases). Deletions cut 1 base from V and 2 bases from J, with 11 bases between. The germline V gene encodes CDR1 LGHDT and CDR2 YNNKEL (reference sequence). The CDR3 is made up of 16 amino acids.

The chain employs TRBV29-1 and TRBJ2-7, with 7 bases that match TRBD2. Per the germline V gene, CDR1 is SQVTM and CDR2 is ANQGSEA. CDR3 length equals 15 residues. With 6 bases clipped from V and 2 bases from J, the junction kept 13 bases outside the gene matches. The DNA of the CDR3 is TGCAGCGTCCGGGGGGACGAGAAGAACACCTACGAGCAGTACTTC. Amino acids: CSVRGDEKNTYEQYF.

The chain couples TRBV7-2 to TRBJ1-2, with D perhaps matching TRBD1 (6 bases). The V end was cut by 1 base, the J end by 4 bases, with 19 bases between. The CDR3 sequence is 17 residues long. Germline CDR1 SGHTA, CDR2 FQGNSA. The CDR3 coding sequence is TGTGCCAGCAGCTTAGAGCGGGGCGTCAGGGGCACCTATGGCTACACCTTC. It is translated as CASSLERGVRGTYGYTF. The entire variable domain, with the rest obtained from reference TRBV7-2 and TRBJ1-2, is as follows: GAGVSQSPSNKVTEKGKDVELRCDPISGHTALYWYRQSLGQGLEFLIYFQGNSAPDKSGLPSDRFSAERTGGSVSTLTIQRTQQEDSAVYLCASSLERGVRGTYGYTFGSGTRLTVV.

On this clonotype itself: Sequence at one end of the junction differs from germline and may be a read error. The rearrangement links TRBV12-3 or TRBV12-4 to TRBJ1-1, with D perhaps TRBD1 (5 bases). This CDR3 is built from 15 residues. CDR3 in DNA: TGTGCCAGCAGTGAACCTCAGGGAATGAATACTGAAGCTTTCTTT. Residues: CASSEPQGMNTEAFF.

The V gene is TRBV11-2, the J gene TRBJ2-6; 10 positions agree with TRBD1. J lost 0 bases, V lost 5 bases, and 10 bases had no gene match. The length of the CDR3 is 19 residues. Germline CDR1 SGHAT, CDR2 FQNNGV. The CDR3 nucleotides are TGTGCCAGCAGCCCAAACTTGGGACAGGGGAGCTCTGGGGCCAACGTCCTGACTTTC. Its translation is CASSPNLGQGSSGANVLTF.

The table lists this clonotype with a few counts. CDR3 sequence reads: CASSAAGQGYGYTF. DNA for the CDR3: TGTGCCAGCAGCGCCGCGGGACAGGGCTATGGCTACACCTTC. The chain couples TRBV3-1 to TRBJ1-2; 9 bases match TRBD1. Germline trimming cut 5 bases from V and 4 bases from J; bases unmatched to any gene: 5. This CDR3 spans 14 amino acids. The germline V gene has CDR1 LGHDT and CDR2 YNNKEL (reference sequence).

Details on this clonotype: Compared with germline, one end of the junction differs, possibly owing to a read error. The rearrangement joins TRBV3-1 to TRBJ2-7; D is ambiguous. The J call may be faulty, since TRBJ2-5 better matches the DNA end. CDR1 is LGHDT, CDR2 YNNKEL, per germline (reference sequence). CDR3 size: 15 residues. DNA for the CDR3: TGTGCCAGCGGCCAAGATGCGAGCGTTCAAGAGACCCAGTACTTC. It specifies CASGQDASVQETQYF.

The rearrangement links TRBV5-5 to TRBJ1-5; D may be TRBD1 (5 bases). Germline CDR1 is SGHKS and CDR2 is YYEKEE (reference sequence). Trimming shortened V by 1 base and J by 7 bases, and 12 bases separated the two germline ends. CDR3 length equals 14 residues. The CDR3 bases are TGTGCCAGCAGCTTGTCAGACAGTAGACAGCCCCAGCATTTT. Protein: CASSLSDSRQPQHF.

This clonotype was seen more than once but under ten times. CDR3 DNA sequence: TGCAGTGCTAGAGATTGGGGCAGGGTGGGCACAGATACGCAGTATTTT. Protein: CSARDWGRVGTDTQYF. The rearrangement links TRBV20-1 to TRBJ2-3; a weak D match, TRBD1 (5 bases). V lost 0 bases and J lost 1, with 14 bases in between. Germline V CDR1 and CDR2: DFQATT, SNEGSKA (reference sequence). This CDR3 contains 16 residues.

A few counts support this clonotype. The gene calls are TRBV28 and TRBJ1-2; D not resolved. Germline CDR1 reads MDHEN; CDR2 reads SYDVKM. This CDR3 has 10 amino acids. The ends were cut back, 7 bases at V and 5 bases at J, with 5 bases in the middle. CDR3 in DNA: TGTGCCAGCAACCGGTATGGCTACACCTTC. Translated, it gives CASNRYGYTF.

The chain couples TRBV20-1 to TRBJ2-5, with 9 bases that match TRBD2. The ends lost 0 bases at V and 4 bases at J; junction bases unmatched: 15. There are 18 residues in the CDR3. Looked up from germline, CDR1 is DFQATT and CDR2 is SNEGSKA (reference sequence). For the CDR3, the DNA is TGCAGTGCTAGAGATCAGCGACTAGCGGAGTCCCCGGGAGAGACCCAGTACTTC. This sequence encodes CSARDQRLAESPGETQYF.

This rearrangement joins TRBV20-1 to TRBJ2-3; 11 bases fit TRBD2. This CDR3 spans 14 amino acids. Germline V CDR1 and CDR2: DFQATT, SNEGSKA (reference sequence). V shed 6 bases, J shed 2 bases, and the junction held 4 bases outside the gene matches. CDR3 in amino acids: CSAGLAGFTDTQYF. The DNA for the CDR3 is TGCAGTGCAGGACTAGCGGGCTTCACAGATACGCAGTATTTT.

The chain uses TRBV7-9 and TRBJ2-5; maybe TRBD2 (6 bases). V was cut by 4 bases and J by 1 base, with 16 bases left in between. The germline CDR1 and CDR2 sequences are SEHNR and FQNEAQ (reference sequence). The CDR3 runs to 16 residues. The CDR3 region has the DNA TGTGCCAGCAGCTACTTAGCGGAGTATACCCAAGAGACCCAGTACTTC. It specifies CASSYLAEYTQETQYF. Looking up the rest from reference TRBV7-9 and TRBJ2-5 gives the full variable domain: DTGVSQNPRHKITKRGQNVTFRCDPISEHNRLYWYRQTLGQGPEFLTYFQNEAQLEKSRLLSDRFSAERPKGSFSTLEIQRTEQGDSAMYLCASSYLAEYTQETQYFGPGTRLLVL.

V and J are TRBV24-1 and TRBJ2-5; maybe TRBD2 (6 bases). The CDR3 has 15 amino acids. Germline-derived CDR1 and CDR2 are KGHDR and SFDVKD. Trimming removed 3 bases from V and 2 bases from J, with 12 bases in between. The CDR3 DNA is TGTGCCACCAGTGATGTGGGGGGATATCAAGAGACCCAGTACTTC. As protein: CATSDVGGYQETQYF.

V usage is TRBV5-1 and J usage is TRBJ1-6; unclear D gene. V was pared by 3 bases and J by 0 bases, with 19 bases between. This CDR3 is 19 amino acids long. Germline CDR1 and CDR2: SGHRS and YFSETQ. This chain's CDR3 is CASSSGPAGFNSYNSPLHF. As DNA, the CDR3 is TGCGCCAGCAGCTCGGGTCCAGCGGGGTTTAACTCCTATAATTCACCCCTCCACTTT.

As DNA, the CDR3 is TGTGCCAGCAGCCTGAACTTGGACACCGGGGAGCTGTTTTTT. This sequence encodes CASSLNLDTGELFF. The chain links TRBV7-6 to TRBJ2-2; D gene ambiguous. Trimming took off 5 bases at V and 3 bases at J, with 10 bases between the two ends. CDR3 length: 14 residues. Germline V gene sequence: CDR1 SGHVS, CDR2 FNYEAQ. The full variable domain, in which reference TRBV7-6 and TRBJ2-2 provide the parts outside the CDR3, is GAGVSQSPRYKVTKRGQDVALRCDPISGHVSLYWYRQALGQGPEFLTYFNYEAQQDKSGLPNDRFSAERPEGSISTLTIQRTEQRDSAMYRCASSLNLDTGELFFGEGSRLTVL.

Here the CDR3 reads CASSQDSGSYNSPLHF. CDR3 sequence (DNA): TGTGCCAGCAGCCAGGACAGCGGATCCTATAATTCACCCCTCCACTTT. V gene TRBV6-1 combines with J gene TRBJ1-6, with D maybe TRBD1 (6 bases). Looked up from germline, CDR1 is MNHNS and CDR2 is SASEGT. The germline V and J ends were trimmed by 6 bases and 1 base, with 13 bases remaining between them. CDR3 length equals 16 residues.

As to this clonotype: The germline gene is not matched at one end of the junction; a read error may be the cause. The chain employs TRBV11-2 and TRBJ2-7; D unresolved. The end of the DNA fits TRBJ2-5 better, so the J call may be wrong. The CDR3 has 12 amino acids. Germline values: CDR1 SGHAT, CDR2 FQNNGV. The DNA of the CDR3 is TGTGCCAGCAGCCCCGTCCAACAGACCCAGTACTTC. Amino acid sequence: CASSPVQQTQYF.

This chain connects TRBV6-5 to TRBJ1-2; weak D call: TRBD1 (5 bases). V shed 5 bases and J shed 6 bases, with 13 bases lying between them. This CDR3 region has 13 residues. CDR1 and CDR2 from the germline V gene are MNHEY and SVGAGI. The CDR3 reads CASSTGGINGYTF. CDR3 sequence (DNA): TGTGCCAGCAGTACTGGGGGGATCAATGGCTACACCTTC.

For the CDR3, the DNA is TGTGCCAGCAGCCCCACCACCCGGGGCACTGAAGCTTTCTTT. Encoded protein: CASSPTTRGTEAFF. The chain couples TRBV9 to TRBJ1-1; D unclear. V shed 4 bases and J shed 4 bases, with 14 bases lying between them. The CDR3 has 14 amino acids. CDR1 is SGDLS, CDR2 YYNGEE, per germline.

This clonotype has a handful of counts. The chain has TRBV12-3 or TRBV12-4 and TRBJ2-5; D assignment may be TRBD1 or TRBD2 (6 bases each). The CDR3 covers 14 residues. V dropped 7 bases and J dropped 5 bases, with 17 bases sitting between them. CDR3 residues: CASTRRGAGETQYF. DNA for the CDR3: TGTGCCAGCACCCGAAGGGGGGCCGGCGAGACCCAGTACTTC.

This clonotype has only a few counts. The chain carries TRBV4-1 and TRBJ1-5, with D uncertain. There are 14 residues in the CDR3. Deletions cut 5 bases from V and 6 bases from J, with 14 bases between. Germline-derived CDR1 and CDR2 are MGHRA and YSYEKL. The chain's CDR3 is CASSSQIGFQPQHF. The DNA of the CDR3 is TGCGCCAGCAGCTCCCAGATAGGGTTTCAGCCCCAGCATTTT.

The chain couples TRBV28 to TRBJ2-1; 12 bases fit TRBD2. Per the germline V gene, CDR1 is MDHEN and CDR2 is SYDVKM. V was pared by 7 bases and J by 7 bases, with 8 bases of the junction left unmatched. The CDR3 is made up of 15 amino acids. CDR3 nucleotides: TGTGCCAGCACCCTCCCGACTAGCGGGGGTAATGAGCAGTTCTTC. It is translated as CASTLPTSGGNEQFF.

The chain employs TRBV10-3 and TRBJ2-5; TRBD2 matches at 13 bases. Germline V gives CDR1 ENHRY, CDR2 SYGVKD. The J segment lost 5 bases and the V segment lost 6 bases, leaving 9 bases of the junction unmatched. The CDR3 spans 16 residues. Written as DNA, the CDR3 is TGTGCCATCAGCGATGGGACTAGCGGGGAACACGAGACCCAGTACTTC. It codes for CAISDGTSGEHETQYF.

On this clonotype itself: An end of the junction differs from the germline gene, which may be a read error. The chain is built from TRBV24-1 and TRBJ1-2, with 7 bases aligning to TRBD1. CDR3 size: 14 residues. From germline, CDR1 is KGHDR and CDR2 SFDVKD. CDR3 region: CAASDAGTDAGYTF. CDR3 bases: TGTGCCGCCAGTGATGCCGGGACAGACGCGGGCTACACCTTC.

The chain couples TRBV5-5 to TRBJ2-2; 8 bases agree with TRBD2. J lost 7 bases, V lost 0 bases, and 8 bases had no gene match. This CDR3 is built from 16 residues. Looked up from germline, CDR1 is SGHKS and CDR2 is YYEKEE (reference sequence). CDR3 DNA sequence: TGTGCCAGCAGCTTGGACCCGGGAGGGGTATTCGGGGAGCTGTTTTTT. Translated, it gives CASSLDPGGVFGELFF.

Remarks on this clonotype: Sequence at one end of the junction differs from germline and may be a read error. V gene TRBV11-3 combines with J gene TRBJ2-3; either TRBD1 or TRBD2 may supply D (6 bases each). CDR3 length equals 14 residues. The germline gives CDR1 SGHNT, CDR2 YENEEA. The DNA for the CDR3 is TGCGCCAGCGGCACCGAAGGGGGGACAGATACGCAGTATTTT. Protein sequence: CASGTEGGTDTQYF.